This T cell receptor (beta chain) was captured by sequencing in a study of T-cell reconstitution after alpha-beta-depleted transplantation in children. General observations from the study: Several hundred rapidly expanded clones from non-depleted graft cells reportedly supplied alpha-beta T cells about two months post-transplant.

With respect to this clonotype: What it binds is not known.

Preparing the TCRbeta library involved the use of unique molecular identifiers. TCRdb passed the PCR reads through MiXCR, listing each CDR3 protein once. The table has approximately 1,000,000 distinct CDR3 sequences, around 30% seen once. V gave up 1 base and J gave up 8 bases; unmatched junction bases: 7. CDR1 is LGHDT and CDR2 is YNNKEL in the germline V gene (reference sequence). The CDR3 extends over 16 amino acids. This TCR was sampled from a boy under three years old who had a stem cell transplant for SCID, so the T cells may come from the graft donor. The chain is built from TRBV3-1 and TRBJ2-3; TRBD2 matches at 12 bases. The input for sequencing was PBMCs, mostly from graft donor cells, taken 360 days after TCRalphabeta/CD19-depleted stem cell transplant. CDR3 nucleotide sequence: TGTGCCAGCAGCCAAGGGACCGGGACTAGCGGGTCTACGCAGTATTTT. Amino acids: CASSQGTGTSGSTQYF.